These 24 T cell receptor beta chains were all obtained from the same sample, sequenced in a study of cytomegalovirus exposure and HLA in healthy donors (dated by TCRdb to about 2017). The method behind the library was the immunoSEQ multiplex PCR assay. For the multiplex PCR, a mixture combining 60 forward primers for TCR Vbeta segments and 13 reverse primers for TCR Jbeta segments was used. Not all clones reach the TCRdb copy of this immuneACCESS table, which keeps in-frame sequences only. Checked studies attribute under half of the gap to unresolved V genes and leave the rest unexplained. For this sample the table gives some 160,000 clones, of which around 77% were detected only once. The ten largest clones capture over 2% of the sample. What was sequenced was PBMCs. Receptors originate from a man in his fifties or sixties in good health and CMV-seronegative.

The chain carries TRBV2 and TRBJ2-1; 12 positions agree with TRBD2. The V and J ends lost 3 bases and 6 bases, in that order; junction bases with no gene match: 3. Looked up from germline, CDR1 is SNHLY and CDR2 is FYNNEI. The CDR3 is made up of 15 amino acids. In DNA form, the CDR3 reads TGTGCCAGCAGTGAGTCTAGCGGGAGGGTCAATGAGCAGTTCTTC. It is translated as CASSESSGRVNEQFF.

This clone turned up a few times. This chain joins TRBV7-9 and TRBJ2-3; D unclear. This CDR3 contains 16 residues. Germline V gives CDR1 SEHNR, CDR2 FQNEAQ (reference sequence). Trimming pared 4 bases from V and 0 bases from J, leaving 14 bases between. The CDR3 here is CASSSPHSASTDTQYF. CDR3 bases: TGTGCCAGCAGCTCACCCCATAGTGCTAGCACAGATACGCAGTATTTT. The variable domain in full, with the rest retrieved from reference TRBV7-9 and TRBJ2-3, is DTGVSQNPRHKITKRGQNVTFRCDPISEHNRLYWYRQTLGQGPEFLTYFQNEAQLEKSRLLSDRFSAERPKGSFSTLEIQRTEQGDSAMYLCASSSPHSASTDTQYFGPGTRLTVL.

With respect to this clone: One end of the junction does not line up with germline, which may come from a read error. The rearrangement uses TRBV6-5 and TRBJ1-5; D uncertain. The length of the CDR3 is 15 residues. The germline V gene has CDR1 MNHEY and CDR2 SVGAGI. The CDR3 DNA follows: TGTGCCAGCCGCATTTCGGGTTATAGCAATCAGCCCCAGAATTTT. Protein sequence: CASRISGYSNQPQNF.

This chain connects TRBV5-1 to TRBJ2-3, with TRBD1 as a possible D gene (6 bases). CDR3 length equals 16 residues. CDR1 is SGHRS, CDR2 YFSETQ, per germline. V was cut by 4 bases and J by 2 bases, with 17 bases left in between. The CDR3 here is CASSEGHDVPTDTQYF. The CDR3, as DNA: TGCGCCAGCAGCGAGGGACACGATGTTCCCACAGATACGCAGTATTTT.

Only a few counts were recorded for this clone. The rearrangement joins TRBV19 to TRBJ2-3; D might be TRBD2 (6 bases). The germline gives CDR1 LNHDA, CDR2 SQIVND (reference sequence). V was clipped by 7 bases and J by 0 bases, with 11 bases between them. The CDR3 contains 14 residues. CDR3 bases: TGTGCCAGTACGGCGGGGTCTAGCACAGATACGCAGTATTTT. Translation: CASTAGSSTDTQYF. Combining the CDR3 with reference TRBV19 and TRBJ2-3 gives the whole variable domain DGGITQSPKYLFRKEGQNVTLSCEQNLNHDAMYWYRQDPGQGLRLIYYSQIVNDFQKGDIAEGYSVSREKKESFPLTVTSAQKNPTAFYLCASTAGSSTDTQYFGPGTRLTVL.

The rearrangement joins TRBV7-8 to TRBJ2-6; D remains unclear. CDR3 length: 16 amino acids. CDR1 and CDR2 from the germline V gene are SGHVS and FQNEAQ. Trimming left V 5 bases short and J 1 base short, with 12 bases between. CDR3 sequence reads: CASSRLTGSGANVLTF. Written as DNA, the CDR3 is TGTGCCAGCAGCCGTCTCACCGGTTCTGGGGCCAACGTCCTGACTTTC.

This chain joins TRBV7-2 and TRBJ2-2; D may be TRBD2 (5 bases). Germline assignment: CDR1 SGHTA and CDR2 FQGNSA. This CDR3 has 13 residues. With 3 bases removed from V and 6 bases from J, the gap between germline ends came to 8 bases. CDR3 protein: CASSLRVSGELFF. The CDR3, as DNA: TGTGCCAGCAGCTTGAGGGTGTCCGGGGAGCTGTTTTTT.

J is TRBJ1-2 and V is TRBV18; 9 bases agree with TRBD1. The CDR3 covers 14 residues. With 2 bases clipped from V and 8 bases from J, the junction kept 6 bases outside the gene matches. CDR1 and CDR2 from the germline V gene are KGHSH and LQKENI. The CDR3 DNA sequence: TGTGCCAGCTCACCAACGGGACAGGGAGGCGGCTACACCTTC. It is translated as CASSPTGQGGGYTF.

This sequence joins TRBV2 and TRBJ1-3; 7 bases fit TRBD1. The length of the CDR3 is 15 residues. V dropped 6 bases and J dropped 0; count of bases not matched to a gene: 5. Germline CDR1 reads SNHLY; CDR2 reads FYNNEI. The chain's CDR3 is CASSQDRSSGNTIYF. As DNA, the CDR3 is TGTGCCAGCAGCCAGGACAGGAGCTCTGGAAACACCATATATTTT.

The chain employs TRBV4-1 and TRBJ2-7; TRBD2 agrees at 12 bases. This CDR3 is 16 amino acids long. V dropped 3 bases and J dropped 3; count of bases not matched to a gene: 6. The germline CDR1 and CDR2 sequences are MGHRA and YSYEKL. The CDR3 sequence: CASSHHPGLAGYEQYF. In DNA, the CDR3 is TGCGCCAGCAGCCACCACCCGGGACTAGCGGGCTACGAGCAGTACTTC.

This clone was counted only a few times. The chain couples TRBV5-4 to TRBJ2-1; no definite D call. Per germline, CDR1 SGHNT and CDR2 YYREEE (reference sequence). V shed 9 bases and J shed 7 bases, with 17 bases lying between them. CDR3 length: 13 amino acids. CDR3: CATHSSPRNEQFF. In DNA form, the CDR3 reads TGTGCCACGCATAGTAGCCCAAGGAATGAGCAGTTCTTC.

This rearrangement joins TRBV27 to TRBJ2-3; 10 positions match TRBD1. Germline CDR1 reads MNHEY; CDR2 reads SMNVEV (reference sequence). This CDR3 spans 17 amino acids. The ends lost 4 bases at V and 1 base at J; junction bases unmatched: 8. The CDR3 DNA is TGTGCCAGCAGTTACCCCGCCGGGACAGGGGGCACAGATACGCAGTATTTT. As protein: CASSYPAGTGGTDTQYF.

This clone showed up just once. This chain connects TRBV4-1 to TRBJ1-4, with TRBD1 as a possible D gene (6 bases). V lost 5 bases and J lost 3, with 16 bases in between. Germline V lookup: CDR1 MGHRA, CDR2 YSYEKL. The CDR3 runs to 16 residues. The CDR3 bases are TGCGCCAGCAGCGAACTTCGACAGGCGGCTAATGAAAAACTGTTTTTT. This encodes CASSELRQAANEKLFF.

The rearrangement joins TRBV7-9 to TRBJ2-5; 8 bases map to TRBD1. The CDR3 has 15 residues. V lost 5 bases, J lost 5 bases, and 10 bases stayed unmatched. Germline V gives CDR1 SEHNR, CDR2 FQNEAQ (reference sequence). CDR3 amino acids: CASSPSGGYGETQYF. DNA of the CDR3: TGTGCCAGCAGCCCCTCAGGGGGCTACGGGGAGACCCAGTACTTC.

This clone was seen more than once but under ten times. The chain joins TRBV4-3 to TRBJ1-1; 7 bases agree with TRBD1. The CDR3 is 15 residues long. Germline V CDR1 and CDR2: LGHNA, YSLEER. Unmatched junction bases numbered 9, after V lost 3 bases and J lost 5 bases. CDR3 bases: TGCGCCAGCAGCCATGTACAGGGGTCGGGAACTGAAGCTTTCTTT. Its translation: CASSHVQGSGTEAFF.

V is TRBV18 and J is TRBJ1-6; D unresolved. V was cut by 0 bases and J by 8 bases, with 5 bases left in between. Germline V gene data show CDR1 as KGHSH and CDR2 as LQKENI. The CDR3 extends over 13 amino acids. The CDR3 is CASSPPTDSPLHF. CDR3 DNA sequence: TGTGCCAGCTCACCACCTACGGATTCACCCCTCCACTTT.

V and J are TRBV6-1 and TRBJ2-7; possibly TRBD1 for D (5 bases). The CDR3 sequence is 13 residues long. The germline CDR1 and CDR2 sequences are MNHNS and SASEGT. V lost 6 bases to trimming and J lost 6 bases, with 15 bases between them. The CDR3 region has the DNA TGTGCCAGCAGGCCTTCAGGGCCGACCGAGCAGTACTTC. It yields the protein CASRPSGPTEQYF.

This sequence joins TRBV19 and TRBJ1-5; D call uncertain. The CDR3 sequence is 14 residues long. V was shortened by 3 bases and J by 4 bases, with 10 bases between the two germline ends. Per the germline V gene, CDR1 is LNHDA and CDR2 is SQIVND (reference sequence). The CDR3 DNA reads TGTGCCAGTAGTATGAATAGTGTTAATCAGCCCCAGCATTTT. Encoded protein: CASSMNSVNQPQHF.

The chain joins TRBV6-1 to TRBJ2-3, with 8 positions matching TRBD2. This CDR3 has 16 residues. After removal of 4 bases from V and 3 bases from J, the junction contained 9 bases not matched to a gene. The germline V gene has CDR1 MNHNS and CDR2 SASEGT. The CDR3 region is CASSVQPGLGTDTQYF. CDR3 sequence (DNA): TGTGCCAGCAGTGTCCAACCGGGACTAGGAACAGATACGCAGTATTTT.

This clone was picked up one time. This chain connects TRBV11-2 to TRBJ1-1; tentative D call: TRBD1 (5 bases). Trimming shortened V by 7 bases and J by 3 bases, and 18 bases separated the two germline ends. The CDR3 loop spans 15 amino acids. Per the germline V gene, CDR1 is SGHAT and CDR2 is FQNNGV. CDR3 residues: CASTGTAGVHTEAFF. The CDR3 region has the DNA TGTGCCAGCACCGGCACAGCGGGGGTGCACACTGAAGCTTTCTTT. Together with reference TRBV11-2 and TRBJ1-1, the CDR3 gives the full variable domain: EAGVAQSPRYKIIEKRQSVAFWCNPISGHATLYWYQQILGQGPKLLIQFQNNGVVDDSQLPKDRFSAERLKGVDSTLKIQPAKLEDSAVYLCASTGTAGVHTEAFFGQGTRLTVV.

This clone is a singleton in its sample. The V and J genes are TRBV5-1 and TRBJ2-2; TRBD2 agrees at 11 bases. There are 16 residues in the CDR3. Germline V gene lookup returns CDR1 SGHRS and CDR2 YFSETQ. V shed 4 bases and J 5 bases; nucleotides not matched to a gene: 7. The CDR3 bases are TGCGCCAGCAGCCCGGTTTCTAGCGGGGGGACCGGGGAGCTGTTTTTT. Translation: CASSPVSSGGTGELFF.

The chain links TRBV6-1 to TRBJ1-5, with 9 bases fitting TRBD1. Trimming cost V 4 bases and J 3 bases; bases outside gene matches: 7. The germline CDR1 and CDR2 sequences are MNHNS and SASEGT. The CDR3 spans 16 residues. CDR3 loop: CASSGPGQGPNQPQHF. CDR3 DNA sequence: TGTGCCAGCAGTGGGCCGGGACAGGGCCCCAATCAGCCCCAGCATTTT.

CDR3 residues: CASSVLEGRLGNTIYF. CDR3 coding DNA: TGTGCCAGCAGCGTTCTTGAGGGTAGGCTGGGAAACACCATATATTTT. The V call is TRBV5-6, the J call TRBJ1-3; no firm D call. CDR1 and CDR2 (germline): SGHDT, YYEEEE. There are 16 residues in the CDR3. The V end was cut by 4 bases, the J end by 4 bases, with 18 bases between.

The CDR3 sequence is CASSFRGGWRSSYNEQFF. The CDR3 DNA reads as TGTGCCAGCAGTTTTAGGGGGGGGTGGCGTAGCTCCTACAATGAGCAGTTCTTC. The chain is built from TRBV7-9 and TRBJ2-1; TRBD2 is a possible D gene (7 bases). Trimming took off 6 bases at V and 0 bases at J, with 21 bases between the two ends. The CDR3 is 18 amino acids. The germline gives CDR1 SEHNR, CDR2 FQNEAQ (reference sequence).